Sequencing of this TCR beta chain was carried out in a study of shared T cell receptors in the human thymus. V was clipped by 5 bases and J by 2 bases; unmatched bases: 8. This CDR3 has 17 residues. Germline assignment: CDR1 MNHEY and CDR2 SMNVEV (reference sequence). Data came from immunoSEQ multiplex PCR; TCRdb stores just in-frame clones and leaves some out. Among about 540,000 clones listed, more than 75% were seen once. These same data were also listed under a study on human thymus T cells. That publication notes: The sample donors, healthy Finnish infants, were having corrective surgery for congenital heart defects.

The V and J genes are TRBV27 and TRBJ2-7, with 14 bases lining up with TRBD2. This receptor was taken from a boy younger than two with a congenital heart defect. The sequencing input was thymocytes. CDR3 residues: CASSRRPGLAGAYEQYF. The CDR3 bases are TGTGCCAGCAGTCGAAGACCGGGACTAGCGGGAGCCTACGAGCAGTACTTC.